The 27 T cell receptor beta chains in this list originate from one sample, sequenced in a study of blood T cell repertoires in COVID-19. TCRdb's copy holds only in-frame clones and misses some; the assay was immunoSEQ multiplex PCR. The sample records about 140,000 clones, less than 90% being singletons. The sample taken for sequencing was PBMCs or T cells enriched from blood (not recorded which). The receptors were sampled from a man aged 35 to 55 with acute COVID-19.

This clone was seen just once. The rearrangement joins TRBV3-1 (or the pseudogene TRBV3-2) to TRBJ1-2, with 9 nucleotides matching TRBD1. The CDR3 consists of 15 residues. CDR1 and CDR2 from the germline V gene are LGHDT and YNNKEL (reference sequence). Unmatched junction bases numbered 9, after V lost 2 bases and J lost 8 bases. The DNA for the CDR3 is TGTGCCAGCAGCCAAAGGGGGGGACAGGGCTTGGGCTACACCTTC. Translated, it gives CASSQRGGQGLGYTF.

The V gene is TRBV7-9, the J gene TRBJ2-1; TRBD2 agrees at 9 bases. Germline values: CDR1 SEHNR, CDR2 FQNEAQ (reference sequence). The CDR3 length is 16 residues. V lost 4 bases, J lost 4 bases, and 8 bases stayed unmatched. CDR3 in amino acids: CASSSTSGRRYNEQFF. In DNA, the CDR3 is TGTGCCAGCAGCTCGACCAGCGGGAGGAGGTACAATGAGCAGTTCTTC.

The V call is TRBV4-1, the J call TRBJ2-7, with 9 positions matching TRBD2. Trimming took 4 bases from V and 7 from J; bases not matched to a gene: 11. The CDR3 consists of 15 residues. Germline V gives CDR1 MGHRA, CDR2 YSYEKL. The CDR3 reads CASSRGTSRSREQYF. CDR3 DNA sequence: TGCGCCAGCAGCCGCGGGACTAGCCGGAGTCGGGAGCAGTACTTC.

V gene TRBV2 combines with J gene TRBJ2-7, with 11 bases matching TRBD1. The germline V gene has CDR1 SNHLY and CDR2 FYNNEI. This CDR3 spans 15 amino acids. Unmatched junction bases numbered 4, after V lost 3 bases and J lost 3 bases. The CDR3 DNA reads TGTGCCAGCAGTGAGATGGACAGGGGGCACTACGAGCAGTACTTC. Its protein is CASSEMDRGHYEQYF.

V is TRBV30 and J is TRBJ2-3; TRBD1 might be the D (5 bases). Trimming took 3 bases from V and 1 from J, leaving 20 bases between them. This CDR3 comprises 17 residues. Germline V CDR1 and CDR2: GTSNPN, SVGIG (reference sequence). The CDR3 DNA sequence: TGTGCCTGGAGCAAAAATAGACAGTCCTGGGGCACAGATACGCAGTATTTT. This encodes CAWSKNRQSWGTDTQYF.

J is TRBJ2-7 and V is TRBV15; tentative D call: TRBD1 (6 bases). The CDR3 extends over 14 amino acids. V was shortened by 0 bases and J by 2 bases, with 8 bases between the two germline ends. Germline CDR1 is LNHNV and CDR2 is YYDKDF (reference sequence). The CDR3 DNA reads TGTGCCACCAGCAGAGAAGGACAGCCCTACGAGCAGTACTTC. It is translated as CATSREGQPYEQYF.

This clone was detected only a few times. This rearrangement joins TRBV19 to TRBJ1-5; 9 bases fit TRBD1. Germline trimming cut 7 bases from V and 4 bases from J; bases unmatched to any gene: 8. This CDR3 is built from 15 residues. The germline V gene encodes CDR1 LNHDA and CDR2 SQIVND (reference sequence). CDR3 region: CASTVGTGFNQPQHF. The DNA of the CDR3 is TGTGCCAGTACGGTTGGGACAGGGTTTAATCAGCCCCAGCATTTT.

The chain couples TRBV4-3 to TRBJ2-2; 8 bases match TRBD2. The CDR3 extends over 17 amino acids. J gave up 1 base and V 1 base, and 5 bases lay outside the gene matches. Germline CDR1 LGHNA, CDR2 YSLEER. CDR3 sequence: CASSQGIAGRNTGELFF. The CDR3 DNA reads as TGCGCCAGCAGCCAAGGGATAGCGGGACGGAACACCGGGGAGCTGTTTTTT.

This clone was recorded only once. V is TRBV7-2 and J is TRBJ1-4; D is undetermined. The CDR3 extends over 14 amino acids. Trimming shortened V by 4 bases and J by 7 bases, and 13 bases separated the two germline ends. The germline gives CDR1 SGHTA, CDR2 FQGNSA. The CDR3 is CASSSWEGGEKLFF. DNA for the CDR3: TGTGCCAGCAGCTCCTGGGAGGGTGGTGAAAAACTGTTTTTT.

The chain recombines TRBV12-3 or TRBV12-4 with TRBJ2-7, with D possibly matching TRBD1 (6 bases). The CDR3 spans 13 residues. The ends were cut back, 3 bases at V and 6 bases at J, with 12 bases in the middle. Here the CDR3 reads CASSFTRGGEQYF. The CDR3, as DNA: TGTGCCAGCAGTTTCACCAGGGGTGGCGAGCAGTACTTC.

The V call is TRBV4-3, the J call TRBJ2-5; a weak D match, TRBD1 (7 bases). Between the trimmed V and J ends, which lost 2 bases and 4 bases, there was a span of 14 bases. The germline CDR1 and CDR2 sequences are LGHNA and YSLEER. The CDR3 runs 15 residues. The CDR3 sequence is CASSQFRGAGETQYF. CDR3 DNA sequence: TGCGCCAGCAGCCAATTCAGGGGGGCCGGAGAGACCCAGTACTTC.

The V call is TRBV19, the J call TRBJ1-1; no definite D call. CDR3 length equals 12 residues. With 4 bases removed from V and 3 bases from J, the gap between germline ends came to 6 bases. Germline V gene sequence: CDR1 LNHDA, CDR2 SQIVND (reference sequence). The CDR3 loop reads CASSTRDTEAFF. The DNA for the CDR3 is TGTGCCAGTAGTACCCGGGACACTGAAGCTTTCTTT.

Ten or more counts support this clone. The chain recombines TRBV5-8 with TRBJ2-2; 7 nucleotides agree with TRBD1. The germline CDR1 and CDR2 sequences are SGHTS and YDEGEE. After removal of 2 bases from V and 6 bases from J, the junction contained 13 bases not matched to a gene. The CDR3 is 17 amino acids. The CDR3 protein is CASSLRRPPTGAGELFF. In DNA form, the CDR3 reads TGTGCCAGCAGCTTACGGCGGCCCCCAACAGGGGCCGGGGAGCTGTTTTTT.

The chain uses TRBV30 and TRBJ1-3; D is perhaps TRBD1 (5 bases). CDR1 GTSNPN and CDR2 SVGIG come from the germline V gene (reference sequence). This CDR3 region has 15 residues. V lost 8 bases and J 4 bases, leaving 21 bases between the germline ends. CDR3 sequence (DNA): TGTGCCCGAGAATCAGGGTCGGTTGCCGGAAACACCATATATTTT. This translates into CARESGSVAGNTIYF.

The chain has TRBV19 and TRBJ1-1; 7 nucleotides match TRBD1. V lost 7 bases, J lost 3 bases, and 11 bases stayed unmatched. Germline lookup yields CDR1 LNHDA and CDR2 SQIVND (reference sequence). The CDR3 loop spans 15 amino acids. The CDR3 region has the DNA TGTGCCAGTACTAGGACAGGAATAGGAGACACTGAAGCTTTCTTT. Translation gives CASTRTGIGDTEAFF.

This chain uses TRBV3-1 (or the pseudogene TRBV3-2) with TRBJ1-1; 8 bases fit TRBD1. CDR1 is LGHDT, CDR2 YNNKEL, per germline (reference sequence). CDR3 length equals 15 residues. The ends lost 4 bases at V and 4 bases at J; junction bases unmatched: 8. CDR3 DNA: TGTGCCAGCAGCCCCCTTAGACAGGGGACCACTGAAGCTTTCTTT. Its protein product is CASSPLRQGTTEAFF.

J is TRBJ2-3 and V is TRBV13, with TRBD2 matching 10 bases. This CDR3 spans 15 amino acids. V was pared by 4 bases and J by 4 bases, with 5 bases of the junction left unmatched. The germline gives CDR1 PRHDT, CDR2 FYEKMQ (reference sequence). The CDR3 DNA follows: TGTGCCAGCAGCTCAAGCGGGAGGGTCCCAGATACGCAGTATTTT. It codes for CASSSSGRVPDTQYF.

In DNA form, the CDR3 reads TGTGCCAGCGGGGAGTTGGACACTGAAGCTTTCTTT. Translating it yields CASGELDTEAFF. The V gene is TRBV27, the J gene TRBJ1-1; D gene ambiguous. With 8 bases removed from V and 3 bases from J, the gap between germline ends came to 10 bases. Germline values: CDR1 MNHEY, CDR2 SMNVEV (reference sequence). This CDR3 has 12 amino acids.

V usage is TRBV7-2 and J usage is TRBJ2-5, with 9 nucleotides matching TRBD2. The CDR3 has 16 residues. The V gene's germline CDR1 is SGHTA and CDR2 FQGNSA. V gave up 1 base and J gave up 5 bases; unmatched junction bases: 8. The CDR3, as DNA: TGTGCCAGCAGCTTAGTAGGGGGACTAGCCCGGGAGACCCAGTACTTC. As protein: CASSLVGGLARETQYF.

The genes are TRBV7-2 and TRBJ2-1; 13 positions agree with TRBD2. Trimming at V came to 5 bases and at J to 3 bases, leaving 10 bases not matched to a gene. The CDR3 consists of 18 residues. Per the germline V gene, CDR1 is SGHTA and CDR2 is FQGNSA. In DNA, the CDR3 is TGTGCCAGCAGCGCTCCGGGACTAGCGGGATTTTTCTACAATGAGCAGTTCTTC. This gives the protein CASSAPGLAGFFYNEQFF.

A few counts support this clone. V is TRBV13 and J is TRBJ1-2, with D uncertain. This CDR3 region has 17 residues. Germline V gives CDR1 PRHDT, CDR2 FYEKMQ (reference sequence). The V and J ends lost 5 bases and 3 bases respectively, with 22 bases between them. CDR3 sequence: CASSPLGRDNLDYGYTF. CDR3 nucleotides: TGTGCCAGCAGCCCCCTCGGCCGGGATAATTTGGACTATGGCTACACCTTC. Using reference TRBV13 and TRBJ1-2 for the parts outside the CDR3, the full variable domain is AAGVIQSPRHLIKEKRETATLKCYPIPRHDTVYWYQQGPGQDPQFLISFYEKMQSDKGSIPDRFSAQQFSDYHSELNMSSLELGDSALYFCASSPLGRDNLDYGYTFGSGTRLTVV.

The rearrangement uses TRBV13 and TRBJ1-1; possible D gene TRBD1, 5 bases. This CDR3 has 15 residues. CDR1 and CDR2 (germline): PRHDT, FYEKMQ (reference sequence). V was cut by 0 bases and J by 4 bases, with 12 bases left in between. Written as DNA, the CDR3 is TGTGCCAGCAGCTTAGGCCTAACAGGAATCACTGAAGCTTTCTTT. It codes for CASSLGLTGITEAFF.

In its sample, this clone was seen once. The chain has TRBV19 and TRBJ2-7; TRBD2 matches at 9 bases. Germline loops: CDR1 LNHDA, CDR2 SQIVND (reference sequence). V shed 7 bases and J 6 bases; nucleotides not matched to a gene: 16. The CDR3 is made up of 16 amino acids. The CDR3 DNA sequence: TGTGCCAGTACCCCGGGACTAGCTTCTTGGGGCTCCGAGCAGTACTTC. Its protein is CASTPGLASWGSEQYF. Full variable domain (missing parts from reference TRBV19 and TRBJ2-7): DGGITQSPKYLFRKEGQNVTLSCEQNLNHDAMYWYRQDPGQGLRLIYYSQIVNDFQKGDIAEGYSVSREKKESFPLTVTSAQKNPTAFYLCASTPGLASWGSEQYFGPGTRLTVT.

V is TRBV14 and J is TRBJ2-3, with TRBD2 as a possible D gene (5 bases). CDR3 size: 15 residues. V shed 4 bases and J shed 1 base, with 12 bases lying between them. Germline loops: CDR1 SGHDN, CDR2 FVKESK. In nucleotides, the CDR3 is TGTGCCAGCAGCCCGCTAGCCTCGCGCACAGATACGCAGTATTTT. This translates into CASSPLASRTDTQYF.

The V and J genes are TRBV10-3 and TRBJ2-3; D ambiguous. The V and J ends lost 4 bases and 2 bases respectively, with 10 bases between them. This CDR3 region has 14 residues. The germline V gene has CDR1 ENHRY and CDR2 SYGVKD. The CDR3 DNA reads TGTGCCATCAGTGGGCCAGGCCCCACAGATACGCAGTATTTT. Translated: CAISGPGPTDTQYF.

This clone was recorded only once. V usage is TRBV5-5 and J usage is TRBJ2-7; weak D call: TRBD1 (6 bases). The V gene's germline CDR1 is SGHKS and CDR2 YYEKEE (reference sequence). The CDR3 is 12 amino acids. The V end was cut by 4 bases, the J end by 3 bases, with 8 bases between. The CDR3 region is CASSLQGYEQYF. The CDR3 nucleotides read TGTGCCAGCAGCCTACAGGGCTACGAGCAGTACTTC.

This clone was picked up a small number of times. The rearrangement links TRBV11-2 to TRBJ2-1; D may be TRBD1 (5 bases). CDR1 and CDR2 from the germline V gene are SGHAT and FQNNGV. There are 15 residues in the CDR3. The germline V and J ends were trimmed by 7 bases and 2 bases, with 15 bases remaining between them. The CDR3 bases are TGTGCCAGCAACCTAGTAGGGGATACCTACAATGAGCAGTTCTTC. Translated: CASNLVGDTYNEQFF.